The 32 T cell receptor beta chains reported below all come from one sample, sequenced in a study of human T cells and chemical hapten exposure. The time point: patch test 2, 6 weeks after DPC sensitization. Treatment in this sample: therapeutic diphenylcyclopropenone sensitization with weekly scalp DPC. Via MiXCR, TCRdb re-called the RACE reads, giving one row per CDR3 protein. The table records some 44,000 distinct CDR3 sequences, about 9.8% of them present only once. The sample here was whole blood, taken in connection with sensitization to the hapten diphenylcyclopropenone (DPC). The receptors originated from a woman between 40 and 50 years old with alopecia areata. Some clones in this sample may be carry-over from other donors' samples.

There are many counts of this clonotype. This chain joins TRBV18 and TRBJ1-3; D is undetermined. V was clipped by 1 base and J by 0 bases, with 7 bases between them. Germline V gives CDR1 KGHSH, CDR2 LQKENI. This CDR3 region has 15 residues. The CDR3 spells CASSPQPYSGNTIYF. CDR3 DNA sequence: TGTGCCAGCTCACCACAGCCATACTCTGGAAACACCATATATTTT.

This clonotype was recorded at least ten times. This chain connects TRBV4-1 to TRBJ2-2, with a tentative D call TRBD1 (5 bases). V was pared by 3 bases and J by 1 base, with 9 bases between. This CDR3 spans 15 amino acids. Germline V gives CDR1 MGHRA, CDR2 YSYEKL. Here the CDR3 DNA reads TGCGCCAGCAGCCATGGGCAGGGGAACACCGGGGAGCTGTTTTTT. Translated, it gives CASSHGQGNTGELFF.

In its sample, this clonotype was seen a few times. This rearrangement joins TRBV29-1 to TRBJ1-1; no reliable D call. Trimming shortened V by 7 bases and J by 1 base, and 7 bases separated the two germline ends. The CDR3 contains 11 residues. Germline V gives CDR1 SQVTM, CDR2 ANQGSEA. CDR3 sequence reads: CSAAGNTEAFF. The DNA for the CDR3 is TGCAGCGCTGCAGGGAACACTGAAGCTTTCTTT. Based on the CDR3 plus reference TRBV29-1 and TRBJ1-1, the full variable domain is SAVISQKPSRDICQRGTSLTIQCQVDSQVTMMFWYRQQPGQSLTLIATANQGSEATYESGFVIDKFPISRPNLTFSTLTVSNMSPEDSSIYLCSAAGNTEAFFGQGTRLTVV.

Ten or more counts support this clonotype. V is TRBV2 and J is TRBJ2-1, with 8 bases matching TRBD1. Germline V gene data show CDR1 as SNHLY and CDR2 as FYNNEI. The V segment lost 8 bases and the J segment 4 bases; nucleotides outside the gene matches: 1. This CDR3 contains 12 residues. CDR3 residues: CASRQGYNEQFF. CDR3 nucleotide sequence: TGTGCCAGCCGACAGGGGTACAATGAGCAGTTCTTC.

This clonotype was found many times. This sequence joins TRBV12-3 or TRBV12-4 and TRBJ1-2; TRBD1 matches 9 bases. The CDR3 consists of 15 residues. V lost 9 bases to trimming and J lost 4 bases; unmatched junction nucleotides: 12. The CDR3 bases are TGTGCCAGTTCTCGGACAGGGGCATTAGTCTATGGCTACACCTTC. Encoded protein: CASSRTGALVYGYTF.

The chain has TRBV6-6 and TRBJ2-5; D not resolved. The CDR3 has 11 residues. With 7 bases removed from V and 0 bases from J, the gap between germline ends came to 3 bases. Germline values: CDR1 MNHNY, CDR2 SVGAGI (reference sequence). The CDR3: CASTHQETQYF. The CDR3 DNA follows: TGTGCCAGCACCCACCAAGAGACCCAGTACTTC.

Notes on this clonotype: A read error is likely here: a far larger clone is one base away. The CDR3 here is CTSSRGTYEQYF. For the CDR3, the DNA is TGTACCAGCAGCCGAGGAACCTACGAGCAGTACTTC. This chain uses TRBV2 with TRBJ2-7; D uncertain. The CDR3 consists of 12 residues. Per germline, CDR1 SNHLY and CDR2 FYNNEI.

The V call is TRBV7-6, the J call TRBJ2-5, with 7 bases that match TRBD1. Germline values: CDR1 SGHVS, CDR2 FNYEAQ. The CDR3 is 16 amino acids. The junction had 13 bases not matched to a gene; V was cut back by 4 bases and J by 5 bases. The CDR3 loop reads CASSSQPGPRGETQYF. The CDR3 nucleotides read TGTGCCAGCAGCTCCCAACCGGGACCCAGGGGGGAGACCCAGTACTTC.

This rearrangement joins TRBV7-2 to TRBJ1-2; TRBD1 might be the D (5 bases). Per germline, CDR1 SGHTA and CDR2 FQGNSA. The length of the CDR3 is 18 residues. Trimming stripped 2 bases from V and 0 bases from J, with 19 bases between. The CDR3 region is CASSLLGGGAPSNYGYTF. CDR3 nucleotide sequence: TGTGCCAGCAGCTTATTGGGAGGAGGGGCGCCCTCTAACTATGGCTACACCTTC.

The chain is built from TRBV4-1 and TRBJ1-3, with a weak D call TRBD1 (5 bases). The germline CDR1 and CDR2 sequences are MGHRA and YSYEKL. The CDR3 consists of 16 residues. V was clipped by 4 bases and J by 2 bases, with 15 bases between them. In DNA, the CDR3 is TGCGCCAGCAGCCCCCGGCAGGGAGCAGCTGGAAACACCATATATTTT. Protein sequence: CASSPRQGAAGNTIYF.

This clonotype turned up a few times. In DNA, the CDR3 is TGTGCCAGCACCACGAACATGGGGCCCTACGAGCAGTACTTC. Residues: CASTTNMGPYEQYF. The rearrangement joins TRBV7-2 to TRBJ2-7; a weak D match, TRBD1 (5 bases). CDR3 length equals 14 residues. Germline values: CDR1 SGHTA, CDR2 FQGNSA. Trimming cost V 7 bases and J 2 bases, with 15 bases left between them.

CDR3 nucleotides: TGTGCCAGCAGTTCGGGGAGGCAGGCGGAGACCCAGTACTTC. Amino acids: CASSSGRQAETQYF. This rearrangement joins TRBV6-6 to TRBJ2-5; possibly TRBD2 for D (6 bases). Looked up from germline, CDR1 is MNHNY and CDR2 is SVGAGI (reference sequence). The CDR3 runs to 14 residues. The V end lost 4 bases, the J end lost 5 bases, and 14 bases lay between the germline ends.

The chain has TRBV7-2 and TRBJ1-5; D remains unclear. V gave up 5 bases and J gave up 3 bases, with 14 bases separating them. The CDR3 contains 15 residues. The germline V gene has CDR1 SGHTA and CDR2 FQGNSA. The CDR3 region is CASSPQPLDNQPQHF. The CDR3 nucleotides are TGTGCCAGCAGCCCACAGCCCTTGGACAATCAGCCCCAGCATTTT.

This clonotype was recorded at least ten times. CDR3 DNA sequence: TGTGCCACCAGCAGAGATCGCACGAGCAAAAACATTCAGTACTTC. Its translation: CATSRDRTSKNIQYF. The chain combines TRBV15 with TRBJ2-4; no clear D gene. Per the germline V gene, CDR1 is LNHNV and CDR2 is YYDKDF (reference sequence). The ends were cut back, 0 bases at V and 3 bases at J, with 9 bases in the middle. The CDR3 runs to 15 residues.

This clonotype was seen ten or more times. The chain couples TRBV12-3 or TRBV12-4 to TRBJ1-1; a weak D match, TRBD1 (6 bases). This CDR3 has 13 amino acids. Trimming removed 4 bases at V and 3 bases at J, with 9 bases between. The CDR3 coding sequence is TGTGCCAGCAGTTCTGACAGGTACACTGAAGCTTTCTTT. Its translation is CASSSDRYTEAFF.

The sample holds many counts of this clonotype. The J gene is TRBJ2-1, the V gene TRBV12-3 or TRBV12-4; 8 bases align to TRBD1. After removal of 3 bases from V and 9 bases from J, the junction contained 4 bases not matched to a gene. The CDR3 spans 13 residues. The CDR3 DNA follows: TGTGCCAGCAGTTTTCAGGGGGCGGGTGAGCAGTTCTTC. Translating it yields CASSFQGAGEQFF.

This clonotype was observed a few times. V and J are TRBV28 and TRBJ2-5; D remains ambiguous. The CDR3 contains 13 residues. The V and J ends lost 9 bases and 1 base respectively, with 12 bases between them. CDR1 and CDR2 (germline): MDHEN, SYDVKM. Here the CDR3 reads CASLSSLQETQYF. The DNA of the CDR3 is TGTGCCAGTCTGAGCTCACTCCAAGAGACCCAGTACTTC.

This clonotype was found many times. This chain uses TRBV29-1 with TRBJ1-2; 10 bases agree with TRBD1. Germline V lookup: CDR1 SQVTM, CDR2 ANQGSEA. V shed 7 bases, J shed 6 bases, and the junction held 8 bases outside the gene matches. The CDR3 loop spans 13 amino acids. The CDR3 loop reads CSADRGAQDGYTF. In DNA, the CDR3 is TGCAGCGCGGACAGGGGGGCTCAAGATGGCTACACCTTC.

V gene TRBV5-6 combines with J gene TRBJ2-3, with D possibly matching TRBD2 (5 bases). This CDR3 is 12 amino acids long. Germline V gene sequence: CDR1 SGHDT, CDR2 YYEEEE. The V end was cut by 4 bases, the J end by 5 bases, with 8 bases between. The CDR3 region has the DNA TGTGCCAGCAGCCCCCGGGAAGATACGCAGTATTTT. Its translation: CASSPREDTQYF.

The chain links TRBV7-2 to TRBJ2-2, with no clear D. This CDR3 region has 15 residues. V gave up 5 bases and J gave up 8 bases, with 18 bases separating them. Germline V gene sequence: CDR1 SGHTA, CDR2 FQGNSA. Here the CDR3 reads CASSPPVGKLGELFF. CDR3 DNA sequence: TGTGCCAGCAGCCCCCCCGTAGGAAAATTGGGGGAGCTGTTTTTT. Complete variable domain (other parts from reference TRBV7-2 and TRBJ2-2): GAGVSQSPSNKVTEKGKDVELRCDPISGHTALYWYRQSLGQGLEFLIYFQGNSAPDKSGLPSDRFSAERTGGSVSTLTIQRTQQEDSAVYLCASSPPVGKLGELFFGEGSRLTVL.

In this sample, this clonotype turned up many times. V usage is TRBV7-9 and J usage is TRBJ1-4; no clear D gene. The V end lost 7 bases, the J end lost 3 bases, and 15 bases lay between the germline ends. CDR3 size: 15 residues. From germline, CDR1 is SEHNR and CDR2 FQNEAQ (reference sequence). The chain's CDR3 is CASTHGRAANEKLFF. The DNA of the CDR3 is TGTGCCAGCACCCACGGCAGAGCGGCTAATGAAAAACTGTTTTTT.

In this sample, this clonotype turned up many times. The genes are TRBV20-1 and TRBJ2-7; 12 bases match TRBD2. The CDR3 runs to 18 residues. V lost 1 base, J lost 1 base, and 11 bases stayed unmatched. The germline V gene has CDR1 DFQATT and CDR2 SNEGSKA (reference sequence). CDR3 region: CSARGRLAGETLSYEQYF. The CDR3 region has the DNA TGCAGTGCTAGAGGGCGACTAGCGGGGGAAACCCTTTCCTACGAGCAGTACTTC.

This clonotype has a count of ten or more. This sequence joins TRBV4-1 and TRBJ2-3; D is unclear. V was pared by 5 bases and J by 0 bases, with 9 bases between. Germline assignment: CDR1 MGHRA and CDR2 YSYEKL. The CDR3 totals 14 residues. CDR3 bases: TGCGCCAGCAGCGAAATCCCTAGCACAGATACGCAGTATTTT. It encodes CASSEIPSTDTQYF.

This clonotype was seen ten or more times. The chain carries TRBV11-2 and TRBJ2-7, with D maybe TRBD1 (6 bases). There are 13 residues in the CDR3. The V gene lost 10 bases and the J gene lost 4 bases, with 17 bases spanning the gap. Germline CDR1 is SGHAT and CDR2 is FQNNGV. This CDR3 reads CATSRGIQYEQYF. As DNA, the CDR3 is TGTGCCACATCCAGGGGAATTCAGTACGAGCAGTACTTC. The whole variable domain, filled in from reference TRBV11-2 and TRBJ2-7, reads EAGVAQSPRYKIIEKRQSVAFWCNPISGHATLYWYQQILGQGPKLLIQFQNNGVVDDSQLPKDRFSAERLKGVDSTLKIQPAKLEDSAVYLCATSRGIQYEQYFGPGTRLTVT.

This clonotype has ten or more counts. The rearrangement links TRBV9 to TRBJ2-7, with D uncertain. Germline CDR1 is SGDLS and CDR2 is YYNGEE. Trimming cost V 4 bases and J 3 bases, with 14 bases left between them. The CDR3 extends over 14 amino acids. CDR3: CASSPQAGYYEQYF. The CDR3 DNA follows: TGTGCCAGCAGCCCCCAAGCAGGCTACTACGAGCAGTACTTC. Supplemented by reference TRBV9 and TRBJ2-7, the full variable domain reads DSGVTQTPKHLITATGQRVTLRCSPRSGDLSVYWYQQSLDQGLQFLIQYYNGEERAKGNILERFSAQQFPDLHSELNLSSLELGDSALYFCASSPQAGYYEQYFGPGTRLTVT.

This clonotype was seen at least ten times. This chain links TRBV6-6 with TRBJ2-7; 8 nucleotides agree with TRBD2. The CDR3 sequence is 12 residues long. Germline V CDR1 and CDR2: MNHNY, SVGAGI (reference sequence). V dropped 8 bases and J dropped 2; count of bases not matched to a gene: 2. The CDR3 nucleotides read TGTGCCAGCCCGGGACTAGCCTACGAGCAGTACTTC. Its translation: CASPGLAYEQYF.

Notes on this clonotype: A read error may be the cause here, since a much bigger clone is one base away. This sequence joins TRBV6-5 and TRBJ2-1, with 8 nucleotides matching TRBD2. CDR3 size: 17 residues. Germline V gene lookup returns CDR1 MNHEY and CDR2 SVGAGI. CDR3 sequence: CASSYYRGGASYNDQFF. The CDR3 DNA is TGTGCCAGCAGTTACTACCGGGGGGGCGCCTCCTACAATGACCAGTTCTTC.

At least ten counts were recorded for this clonotype. This rearrangement joins TRBV7-3 to TRBJ2-3, with TRBD1 matching over 8 bases. This CDR3 comprises 13 residues. CDR1 is SGHTA and CDR2 is FQGTGA in the germline V gene. V dropped 5 bases and J dropped 5; count of bases not matched to a gene: 3. The CDR3: CASSPTGVDTQYF. DNA for the CDR3: TGTGCCAGCAGCCCGACAGGGGTAGATACGCAGTATTTT.

Notes on this clonotype: This could be a read error, since a much larger clone is one nucleotide away. The rearrangement links TRBV25-1 to TRBJ2-3; 7 nucleotides match TRBD2. V was pared by 3 bases and J by 2 bases, with 5 bases of the junction left unmatched. The CDR3 contains 15 residues. Germline values: CDR1 MGHDK, CDR2 SYGVNS. DNA of the CDR3: TGTGCCAGCAGTGACTCTGCGGGGGACACAGATACGCAGTATTTT. It translates to CASSDSAGDTDTQYF.

This clonotype was counted a few times. This chain links TRBV3-1 with TRBJ1-6; D gene uncertain. In germline, CDR1 is LGHDT, CDR2 YNNKEL (reference sequence). Between the trimmed V and J ends, which lost 2 bases and 7 bases, there was a span of 15 bases. The CDR3 is 16 residues long. The CDR3 protein is CASSQYAGIENSPLHF. The CDR3 DNA sequence: TGTGCCAGCAGCCAATATGCGGGGATAGAAAATTCACCCCTCCACTTT.

This clonotype occurred a few times. V gene TRBV3-1 combines with J gene TRBJ2-4, with D tentatively TRBD2 (6 bases). The CDR3 loop spans 14 amino acids. Trimming left V 4 bases short and J 11 bases short, with 18 bases between. Germline CDR1 LGHDT, CDR2 YNNKEL (reference sequence). The CDR3 coding sequence is TGTGCCAGCAGCCCGACGGGGAGGCTGGGCCTTCAGTACTTC. Translating it yields CASSPTGRLGLQYF. Using reference TRBV3-1 and TRBJ2-4 for the parts outside the CDR3, the full variable domain is DTAVSQTPKYLVTQMGNDKSIKCEQNLGHDTMYWYKQDSKKFLKIMFSYNNKELIINETVPNRFSPKSPDKAHLNLHINSLELGDSAVYFCASSPTGRLGLQYFGAGTRLSVL.

This clonotype has more than one count but fewer than ten. The V call is TRBV29-1, the J call TRBJ2-1, with D perhaps matching TRBD2 (6 bases). The CDR3 sequence is 13 residues long. The V and J ends lost 4 bases and 7 bases respectively, with 14 bases between them. The V gene's germline CDR1 is SQVTM and CDR2 ANQGSEA. This CDR3 reads CSVVGGNINEQFF. The CDR3 DNA is TGCAGCGTTGTCGGGGGTAATATTAATGAGCAGTTCTTC.